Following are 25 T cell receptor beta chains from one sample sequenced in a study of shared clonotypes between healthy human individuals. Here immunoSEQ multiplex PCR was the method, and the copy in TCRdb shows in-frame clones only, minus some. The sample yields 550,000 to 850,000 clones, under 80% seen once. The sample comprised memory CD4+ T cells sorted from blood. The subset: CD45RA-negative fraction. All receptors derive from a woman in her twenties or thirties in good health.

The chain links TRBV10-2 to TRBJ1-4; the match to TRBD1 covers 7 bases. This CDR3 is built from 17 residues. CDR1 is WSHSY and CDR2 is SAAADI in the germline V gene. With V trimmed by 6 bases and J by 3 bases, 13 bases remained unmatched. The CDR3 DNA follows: TGCGCCAGCAGCCCGCCAGGGGGAACGTCGGCTAATGAAAAACTGTTTTTT. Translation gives CASSPPGGTSANEKLFF.

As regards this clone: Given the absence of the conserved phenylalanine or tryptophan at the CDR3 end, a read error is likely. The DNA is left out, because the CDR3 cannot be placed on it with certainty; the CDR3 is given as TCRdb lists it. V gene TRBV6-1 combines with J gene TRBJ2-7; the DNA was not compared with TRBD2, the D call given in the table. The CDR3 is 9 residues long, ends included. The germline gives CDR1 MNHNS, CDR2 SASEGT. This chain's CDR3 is CASSYSLST.

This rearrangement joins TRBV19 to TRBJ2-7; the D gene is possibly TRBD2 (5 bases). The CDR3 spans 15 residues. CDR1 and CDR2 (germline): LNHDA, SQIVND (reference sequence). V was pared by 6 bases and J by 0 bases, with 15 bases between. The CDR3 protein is CASRQNGEFSYEQYF. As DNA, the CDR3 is TGTGCCAGTAGGCAGAACGGGGAATTCTCCTACGAGCAGTACTTC. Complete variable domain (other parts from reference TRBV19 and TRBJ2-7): DGGITQSPKYLFRKEGQNVTLSCEQNLNHDAMYWYRQDPGQGLRLIYYSQIVNDFQKGDIAEGYSVSREKKESFPLTVTSAQKNPTAFYLCASRQNGEFSYEQYFGPGTRLTVT.

The CDR3 region has the DNA TGTGCCAGCAGCGACCGTGGGCCACAAGAGACCCAGTACTTC. Amino acid sequence: CASSDRGPQETQYF. The chain couples TRBV6-1 to TRBJ2-5; no reliable D call. The germline V and J ends were trimmed by 6 bases and 2 bases, with 13 bases remaining between them. The CDR3 is made up of 14 amino acids. Germline V gives CDR1 MNHNS, CDR2 SASEGT.

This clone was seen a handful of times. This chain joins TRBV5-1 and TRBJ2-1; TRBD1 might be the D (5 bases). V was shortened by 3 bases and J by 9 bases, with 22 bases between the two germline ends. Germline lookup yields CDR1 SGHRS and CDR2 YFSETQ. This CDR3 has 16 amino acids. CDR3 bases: TGCGCCAGCAGCTCCGGATATCCAGGTAGGGGCAGTGAGCAGTTCTTC. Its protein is CASSSGYPGRGSEQFF.

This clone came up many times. The DNA of the CDR3 is TGCGCCAGCAGCCTACGCGCCCGGGACGGCTCCTACGAGCAGTACTTC. Its protein product is CASSLRARDGSYEQYF. The genes are TRBV5-1 and TRBJ2-7; D is tentatively TRBD1 or TRBD2 (5 bases each). Germline CDR1 reads SGHRS; CDR2 reads YFSETQ. The CDR3 runs 16 residues. V was clipped by 4 bases and J by 0 bases, with 17 bases between them.

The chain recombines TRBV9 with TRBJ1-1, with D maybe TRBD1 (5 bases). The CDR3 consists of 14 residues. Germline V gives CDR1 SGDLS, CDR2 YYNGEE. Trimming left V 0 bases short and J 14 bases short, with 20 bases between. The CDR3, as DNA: TGTGCCAGCAGCGTAGGAGTGGGAGGGGTTTTCGTGTTCTTT. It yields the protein CASSVGVGGVFVFF.

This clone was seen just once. For the CDR3, the DNA is TGTGCCAGCAGTTCGGCCTTGGGTAGGGAGAATCAGCCCCAGCATTTT. Its translation: CASSSALGRENQPQHF. The J gene is TRBJ1-5, the V gene TRBV28; unclear D gene. Deletions cut 4 bases from V and 4 bases from J, with 17 bases between. Germline CDR1 MDHEN, CDR2 SYDVKM. This CDR3 has 16 residues.

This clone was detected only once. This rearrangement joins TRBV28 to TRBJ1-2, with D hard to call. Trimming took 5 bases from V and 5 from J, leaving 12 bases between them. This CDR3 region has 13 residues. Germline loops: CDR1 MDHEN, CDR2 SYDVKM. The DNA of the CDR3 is TGTGCCAGCAGTCCGGGCGGGCTTTATGGCTACACCTTC. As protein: CASSPGGLYGYTF.

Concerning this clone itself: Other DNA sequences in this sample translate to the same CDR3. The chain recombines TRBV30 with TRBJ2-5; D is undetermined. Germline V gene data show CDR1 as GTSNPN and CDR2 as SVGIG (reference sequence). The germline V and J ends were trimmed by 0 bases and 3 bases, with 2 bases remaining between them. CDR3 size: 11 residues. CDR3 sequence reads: CAWSVEETQYF. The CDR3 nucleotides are TGTGCCTGGAGTGTAGAAGAGACCCAGTACTTC.

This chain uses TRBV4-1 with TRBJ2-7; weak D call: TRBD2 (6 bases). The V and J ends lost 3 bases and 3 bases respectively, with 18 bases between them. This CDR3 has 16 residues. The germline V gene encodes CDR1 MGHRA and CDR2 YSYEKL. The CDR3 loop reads CASSQVGGGASYEQYF. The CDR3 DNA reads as TGCGCCAGCAGCCAGGTCGGTGGAGGGGCGAGCTACGAGCAGTACTTC.

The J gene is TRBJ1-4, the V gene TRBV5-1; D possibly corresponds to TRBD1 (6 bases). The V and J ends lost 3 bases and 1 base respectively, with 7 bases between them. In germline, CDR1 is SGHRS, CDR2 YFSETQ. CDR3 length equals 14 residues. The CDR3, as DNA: TGCGCCAGCAGCTCACAGGGAACTAATGAAAAACTGTTTTTT. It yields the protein CASSSQGTNEKLFF.

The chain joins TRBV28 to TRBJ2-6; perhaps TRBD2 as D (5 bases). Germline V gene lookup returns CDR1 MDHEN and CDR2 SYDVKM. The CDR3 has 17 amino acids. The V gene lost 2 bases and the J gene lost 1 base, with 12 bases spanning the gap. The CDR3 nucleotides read TGTGCCAGCAGTTTAGAGGGCCGGGGTTCTGGGGCCAACGTCCTGACTTTC. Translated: CASSLEGRGSGANVLTF.

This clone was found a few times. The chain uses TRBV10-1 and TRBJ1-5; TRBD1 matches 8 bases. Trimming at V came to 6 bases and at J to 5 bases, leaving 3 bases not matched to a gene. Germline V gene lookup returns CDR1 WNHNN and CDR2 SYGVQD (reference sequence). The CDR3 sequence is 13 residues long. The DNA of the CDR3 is TGCGCCAGCAGGGACAGGGAGGATCAGCCCCAGCATTTT. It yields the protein CASRDREDQPQHF.

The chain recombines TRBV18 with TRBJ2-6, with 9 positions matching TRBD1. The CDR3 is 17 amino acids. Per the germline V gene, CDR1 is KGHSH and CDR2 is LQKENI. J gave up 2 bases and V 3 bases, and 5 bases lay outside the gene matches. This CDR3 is CASSPGTGSPGANVLTF. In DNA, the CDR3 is TGTGCCAGCTCACCCGGGACAGGGAGTCCTGGGGCCAACGTCCTGACTTTC.

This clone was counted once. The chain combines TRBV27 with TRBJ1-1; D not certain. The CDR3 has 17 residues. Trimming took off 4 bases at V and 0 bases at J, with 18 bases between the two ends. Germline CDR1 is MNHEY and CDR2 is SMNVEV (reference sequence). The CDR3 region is CASSSRISLTMNTEAFF. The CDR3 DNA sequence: TGTGCCAGCAGTTCGCGAATCAGTTTAACCATGAACACTGAAGCTTTCTTT.

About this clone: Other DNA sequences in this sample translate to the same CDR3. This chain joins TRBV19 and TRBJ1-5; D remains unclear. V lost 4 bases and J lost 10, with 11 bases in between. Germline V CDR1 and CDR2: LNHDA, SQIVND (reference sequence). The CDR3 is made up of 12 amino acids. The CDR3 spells CASSSLREPQHF. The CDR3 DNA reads TGTGCCAGTAGTAGCCTCCGGGAACCCCAGCATTTT.

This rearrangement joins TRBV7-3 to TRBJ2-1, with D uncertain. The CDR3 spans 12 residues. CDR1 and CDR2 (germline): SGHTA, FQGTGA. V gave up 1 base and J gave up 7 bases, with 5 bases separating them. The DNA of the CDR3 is TGTGCCAGCAGCTTAATGGGTAATGAGCAGTTCTTC. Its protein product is CASSLMGNEQFF.

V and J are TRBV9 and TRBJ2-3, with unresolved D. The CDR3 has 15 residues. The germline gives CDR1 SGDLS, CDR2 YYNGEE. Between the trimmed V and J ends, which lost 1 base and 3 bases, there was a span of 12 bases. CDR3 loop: CASSVKRRATDTQYF. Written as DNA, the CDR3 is TGTGCCAGCAGCGTAAAAAGGAGAGCGACAGATACGCAGTATTTT.

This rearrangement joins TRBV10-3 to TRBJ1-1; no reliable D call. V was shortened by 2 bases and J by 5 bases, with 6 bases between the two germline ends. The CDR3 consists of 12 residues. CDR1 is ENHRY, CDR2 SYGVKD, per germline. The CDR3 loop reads CAISEDWTEAFF. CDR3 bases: TGTGCCATCAGTGAGGACTGGACTGAAGCTTTCTTT.

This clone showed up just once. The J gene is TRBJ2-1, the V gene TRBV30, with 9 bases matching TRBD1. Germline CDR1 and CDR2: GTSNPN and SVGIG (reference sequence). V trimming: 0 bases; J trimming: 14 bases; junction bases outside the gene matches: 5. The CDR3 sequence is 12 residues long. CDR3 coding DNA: TGTGCCTGGAGTGTACTTGGGGACAGGGAGTTCTTC. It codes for CAWSVLGDREFF.

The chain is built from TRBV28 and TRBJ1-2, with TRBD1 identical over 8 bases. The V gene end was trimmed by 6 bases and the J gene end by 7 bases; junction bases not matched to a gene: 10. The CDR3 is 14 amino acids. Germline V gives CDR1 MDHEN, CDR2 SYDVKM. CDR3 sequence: CASSSVGQGLGYTF. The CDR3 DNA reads TGTGCCAGCAGCTCCGTTGGACAGGGCCTTGGCTACACCTTC.

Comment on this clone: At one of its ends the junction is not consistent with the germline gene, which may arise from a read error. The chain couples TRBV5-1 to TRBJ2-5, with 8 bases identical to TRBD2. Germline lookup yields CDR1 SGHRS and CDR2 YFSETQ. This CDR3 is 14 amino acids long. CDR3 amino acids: CASSLLAGEGTRYF. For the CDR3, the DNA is TGCGCCAGCAGCTTGCTAGCGGGCGAGGGGACCCGGTACTTC.

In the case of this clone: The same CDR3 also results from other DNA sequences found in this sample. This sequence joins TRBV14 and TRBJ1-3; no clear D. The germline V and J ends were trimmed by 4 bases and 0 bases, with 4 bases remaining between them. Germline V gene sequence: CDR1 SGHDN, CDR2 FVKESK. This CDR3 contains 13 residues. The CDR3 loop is CASSPHSGNTIYF. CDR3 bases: TGTGCCAGCAGCCCCCACTCTGGAAACACCATATATTTT.

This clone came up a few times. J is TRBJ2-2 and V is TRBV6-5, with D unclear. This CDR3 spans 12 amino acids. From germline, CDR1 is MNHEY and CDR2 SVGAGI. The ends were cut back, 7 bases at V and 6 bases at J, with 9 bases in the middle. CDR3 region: CASTDPPGELFF. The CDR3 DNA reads TGTGCCAGCACTGACCCCCCCGGGGAGCTGTTTTTT.